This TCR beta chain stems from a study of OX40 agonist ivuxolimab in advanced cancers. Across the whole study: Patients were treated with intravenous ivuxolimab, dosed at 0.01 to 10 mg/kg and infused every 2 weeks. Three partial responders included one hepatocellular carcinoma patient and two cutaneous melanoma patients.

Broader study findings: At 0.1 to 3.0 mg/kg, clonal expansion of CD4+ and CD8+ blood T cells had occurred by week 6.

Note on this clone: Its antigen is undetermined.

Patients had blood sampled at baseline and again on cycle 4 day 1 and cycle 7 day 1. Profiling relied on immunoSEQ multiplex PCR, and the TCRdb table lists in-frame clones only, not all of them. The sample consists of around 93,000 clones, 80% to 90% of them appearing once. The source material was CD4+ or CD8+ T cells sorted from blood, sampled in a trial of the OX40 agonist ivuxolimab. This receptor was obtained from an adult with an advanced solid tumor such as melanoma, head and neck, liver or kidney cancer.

CDR3 residues: CASSLVSATYGYTF. The CDR3 bases are TGCGCCAGCAGCTTGGTGTCAGCCACTTATGGCTACACCTTC. V gene TRBV5-1 combines with J gene TRBJ1-2; D ambiguous. Germline CDR1 is SGHRS and CDR2 is YFSETQ. The V end lost 0 bases, the J end lost 5 bases, and 11 bases lay between the germline ends. CDR3 length equals 14 residues.